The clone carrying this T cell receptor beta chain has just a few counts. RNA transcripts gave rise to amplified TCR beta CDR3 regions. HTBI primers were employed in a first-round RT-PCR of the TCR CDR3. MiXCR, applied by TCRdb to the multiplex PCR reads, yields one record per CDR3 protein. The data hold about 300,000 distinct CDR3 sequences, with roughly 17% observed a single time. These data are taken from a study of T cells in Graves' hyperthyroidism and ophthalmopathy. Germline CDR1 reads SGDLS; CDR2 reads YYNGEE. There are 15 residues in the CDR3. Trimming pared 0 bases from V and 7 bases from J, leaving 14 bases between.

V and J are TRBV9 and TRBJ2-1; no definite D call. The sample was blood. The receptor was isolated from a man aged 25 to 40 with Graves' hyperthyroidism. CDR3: CASSVGSASLNEQFF. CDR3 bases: TGTGCCAGCAGCGTAGGGAGCGCGTCCTTAAATGAGCAGTTCTTC.